This T cell receptor (beta chain) was identified during a study of CD4 T cells in relation to SARS-CoV-2 and coronaviruses. CD4+ T cells from unexposed donors were obtained before the COVID-19 pandemic (2011-2018). Naive and memory CD4+ T cells were separated from cryopreserved PBMCs. Details on this clone: The antigen is undetermined.

Deep TCR-beta sequencing used DNA from uncultured naive and memory CD4+ T cells. Method: immunoSEQ multiplex PCR; TCRdb's copy keeps in-frame clones and lacks some. The table records more than 50,000 clones, roughly 88% of them present only once. J was trimmed by 7 bases and V by 5 bases; bases with no gene match: 5. CDR3 length: 12 residues. Study observations and caveats: This crossreactivity analysis covered spike protein alone, no other viral proteins.

The material sequenced was memory CD4+ T cells from PBMCs. The chain is built from TRBV12-3 or TRBV12-4 and TRBJ2-7, with 7 bases that match TRBD1. This TCR was recovered from a human donor in good health. Here the CDR3 reads CASSPTGWEQYF. For the CDR3, the DNA is TGTGCCAGCAGTCCGACAGGGTGGGAGCAGTACTTC.